These 30 T cell receptor beta chains were all obtained from the same sample, sequenced in a study of CD8 T cells in ankylosing spondylitis. Points from the study as a whole: A TCR beta motif made of fewer than ten highly homologous variants seemed typical of ankylosing spondylitis blood.

No antigen is known for these receptors. TCRdb passed the 5' RACE reads through MiXCR, listing each CDR3 protein once. The profile shows 700,000 to 850,000 distinct CDR3 sequences, roughly 12% of them singletons. Sequencing was done on a sample of blood, either unsorted or a sorted T cell fraction (not recorded which). The receptors come from a male donor with ankylosing spondylitis.

This chain connects TRBV4-2 to TRBJ2-5, with D maybe TRBD1 (6 bases). Trimming removed 0 bases at V and 5 bases at J, with 16 bases between. Germline V gene sequence: CDR1 LGHNA, CDR2 YNFKEQ. This CDR3 is 16 amino acids long. The CDR3 DNA reads TGTGCCAGCAGCCAAGATCAGGTCAGGGGAACGGAGACCCAGTACTTC. It codes for CASSQDQVRGTETQYF.

This clonotype occurred a few times. The chain links TRBV6-2 or TRBV6-3 to TRBJ2-1, with 7 bases lining up with TRBD1. With V trimmed by 6 bases and J by 1 base, 9 bases remained unmatched. From germline, CDR1 is MNHEY and CDR2 SVGEGT. The CDR3 consists of 16 residues. The CDR3 bases are TGTGCCAGCAGCCCCCGTGACAGGGCGTCCTACAATGAGCAGTTCTTC. Encoded protein: CASSPRDRASYNEQFF.

This clonotype appeared a few times. The J gene is TRBJ1-2, the V gene TRBV6-2 or TRBV6-3; D is undetermined. V lost 6 bases and J 8 bases, leaving 19 bases between the germline ends. The CDR3 length is 14 residues. The germline gives CDR1 MNHEY, CDR2 SVGEGT. The CDR3 is CASSPLSRSSGYTF. The DNA for the CDR3 is TGTGCCAGCAGCCCCCTGTCCAGGTCAAGCGGCTACACCTTC.

This clonotype came up many times. J is TRBJ2-7 and V is TRBV7-8; tentative D call: TRBD1 (6 bases). The CDR3 covers 14 residues. CDR1 is SGHVS, CDR2 FQNEAQ, per germline. Trimming cost V 2 bases and J 6 bases, with 14 bases left between them. The CDR3, as DNA: TGTGCCAGCAGCTTAAGACAGGTTTCCAGCGAGCAGTACTTC. Its protein is CASSLRQVSSEQYF.

The CDR3 DNA is TGTGCCAGCACCCCTAAGGGACAGGGGGCTTTACAGCCCCAGCATTTT. Translated, it gives CASTPKGQGALQPQHF. J is TRBJ1-5 and V is TRBV12-3 or TRBV12-4; 12 nucleotides align to TRBD1. CDR3 length: 16 residues. Germline trimming cut 7 bases from V and 7 bases from J; bases unmatched to any gene: 11.

This clonotype was recorded a few times. This rearrangement joins TRBV6-2 or TRBV6-3 to TRBJ1-5; TRBD1 aligns across 10 bases. Germline V CDR1 and CDR2: MNHEY, SVGEGT. Trimming removed 4 bases from V and 2 bases from J; junction bases left unmatched: 5. This CDR3 is built from 16 residues. The CDR3 sequence is CASSSGQGDGNQPQHF. DNA of the CDR3: TGTGCCAGCAGTTCTGGACAGGGGGATGGCAATCAGCCCCAGCATTTT.

V gene TRBV6-5 combines with J gene TRBJ1-5; D remains ambiguous. In germline, CDR1 is MNHEY, CDR2 SVGAGI. V lost 1 base to trimming and J lost 6 bases, with 13 bases between them. The CDR3 is made up of 15 amino acids. CDR3 DNA: TGTGCCAGCAGTTACTTTGGACCGGGTGGTCAGCCCCAGCATTTT. This codes for CASSYFGPGGQPQHF.

This clonotype was observed at least ten times. The rearrangement uses TRBV20-1 and TRBJ1-5; TRBD1 matches at 7 bases. Germline V gene data show CDR1 as DFQATT and CDR2 as SNEGSKA (reference sequence). V dropped 7 bases and J dropped 5; count of bases not matched to a gene: 11. This CDR3 region has 14 residues. DNA of the CDR3: TGCAGTGTCGGGAAACAGGGGTACTATCAGCCCCAGCATTTT. Amino acids: CSVGKQGYYQPQHF.

This clonotype was observed a few times. V usage is TRBV5-1 and J usage is TRBJ2-5, with D perhaps TRBD2 (6 bases). Trimming stripped 4 bases from V and 2 bases from J, with 12 bases between. CDR1 is SGHRS and CDR2 is YFSETQ in the germline V gene. The CDR3 runs to 14 residues. Here the CDR3 DNA reads TGCGCCAGCAGCCCCGGGGGAGTACAAGAGACCCAGTACTTC. Translated, it gives CASSPGGVQETQYF. Filled out from reference TRBV5-1 and TRBJ2-5, the complete variable domain reads KAGVTQTPRYLIKTRGQQVTLSCSPISGHRSVSWYQQTPGQGLQFLFEYFSETQRNKGNFPGRFSGRQFSNSRSEMNVSTLELGDSALYLCASSPGGVQETQYFGPGTRLLVL.

This clonotype was found a few times. The chain joins TRBV5-5 to TRBJ1-2; 7 nucleotides agree with TRBD1. Looked up from germline, CDR1 is SGHKS and CDR2 is YYEKEE (reference sequence). This CDR3 contains 13 residues. V gave up 4 bases and J gave up 6 bases; unmatched junction bases: 6. The chain's CDR3 is CASSVTGWDGYTF. The CDR3 DNA follows: TGTGCCAGCAGCGTGACAGGGTGGGATGGCTACACCTTC.

This clonotype was counted between two and nine times. This chain connects TRBV5-1 to TRBJ1-4, with D possibly matching TRBD1 (6 bases). V lost 4 bases, J lost 0 bases, and 16 bases lay in between. Looked up from germline, CDR1 is SGHRS and CDR2 is YFSETQ. There are 17 residues in the CDR3. In DNA, the CDR3 is TGCGCCAGCAGCCGAACCGGGACAACCGCAACTAATGAAAAACTGTTTTTT. It encodes CASSRTGTTATNEKLFF.

This clonotype was counted many times. This rearrangement joins TRBV5-1 to TRBJ1-1; possible D gene TRBD1, 6 bases. Germline CDR1 and CDR2: SGHRS and YFSETQ. V lost 6 bases to trimming and J lost 6 bases, with 24 bases between them. The CDR3 extends over 16 amino acids. Here the CDR3 reads CASTLGPGDGFAEAFF. The CDR3 region has the DNA TGCGCCAGCACTCTGGGCCCAGGGGATGGGTTCGCTGAAGCTTTCTTT.

There are many counts of this clonotype. The V call is TRBV7-9, the J call TRBJ2-7, with a possible D match to TRBD1 (5 bases). The V end lost 2 bases, the J end lost 1 base, and 9 bases lay between the germline ends. The CDR3 sequence is 14 residues long. Germline CDR1 and CDR2: SEHNR and FQNEAQ (reference sequence). The CDR3, as DNA: TGTGCCAGCAGCTTATTAACAGGATCCTACGAGCAGTACTTC. It translates to CASSLLTGSYEQYF.

This clonotype occurred many times. The gene calls are TRBV25-1 and TRBJ1-1, with D unresolved. CDR1 is MGHDK, CDR2 SYGVNS, per germline. With 2 bases removed from V and 3 bases from J, the gap between germline ends came to 13 bases. This CDR3 has 15 residues. CDR3 bases: TGTGCCAGCAGTGAAGGCGGGTCTGAAGACACTGAAGCTTTCTTT. Amino acid sequence: CASSEGGSEDTEAFF.

This clonotype appeared many times. The V and J genes are TRBV20-1 and TRBJ2-5; 11 bases match TRBD2. The CDR3 is 15 residues long. J lost 4 bases, V lost 0 bases, and 4 bases had no gene match. CDR1 and CDR2 from the germline V gene are DFQATT and SNEGSKA (reference sequence). This chain's CDR3 is CSARDPGLAGETQYF. The DNA of the CDR3 is TGCAGTGCTAGAGATCCCGGACTAGCGGGAGAGACCCAGTACTTC.

This clonotype was seen more than once but under ten times. The chain uses TRBV28 and TRBJ2-2; 8 nucleotides agree with TRBD1. Looked up from germline, CDR1 is MDHEN and CDR2 is SYDVKM. V gave up 4 bases and J gave up 4 bases; unmatched junction bases: 2. The CDR3 has 14 residues. The chain's CDR3 is CASSWTGTTGELFF. The CDR3 DNA reads TGTGCCAGCAGTTGGACAGGGACCACCGGGGAGCTGTTTTTT.

This clonotype has ten or more counts. V and J are TRBV15 and TRBJ2-7; D call uncertain. V lost 0 bases and J 7 bases, leaving 10 bases between the germline ends. The CDR3 runs 13 residues. Germline loops: CDR1 LNHNV, CDR2 YYDKDF (reference sequence). CDR3 nucleotides: TGTGCCACCAGCAGAGACCCTGGTAGGGAGCAGTACTTC. It is translated as CATSRDPGREQYF.

This clonotype has at least ten counts. This sequence joins TRBV29-1 and TRBJ2-7; D might be TRBD1 (6 bases). Germline lookup yields CDR1 SQVTM and CDR2 ANQGSEA. This CDR3 comprises 18 residues. The ends were cut back, 0 bases at V and 5 bases at J, with 26 bases in the middle. The CDR3 loop is CSVEDKNHRANPSHEQYF. CDR3 in DNA: TGCAGCGTTGAAGATAAGAACCACAGGGCGAATCCCTCTCACGAGCAGTACTTC.

This chain links TRBV6-5 with TRBJ2-2, with D perhaps matching TRBD2 (5 bases). This CDR3 is 14 amino acids long. Germline V CDR1 and CDR2: MNHEY, SVGAGI. V was shortened by 2 bases and J by 7 bases, with 11 bases between the two germline ends. This CDR3 reads CASSYVGVGGELFF. The CDR3, as DNA: TGTGCCAGCAGTTACGTCGGGGTCGGCGGGGAGCTGTTTTTT.

The table lists this clonotype with many counts. This chain links TRBV29-1 with TRBJ1-1; possible D gene TRBD1, 5 bases. Germline V gene sequence: CDR1 SQVTM, CDR2 ANQGSEA. V was cut by 4 bases and J by 5 bases, with 14 bases left in between. The CDR3 consists of 13 residues. The CDR3 coding sequence is TGCAGCGTTGGACGAGGAGGGGTAACTGAAGCTTTCTTT. Translating gives CSVGRGGVTEAFF.

This clonotype was recorded at least ten times. The chain carries TRBV5-1 and TRBJ2-3; 7 bases line up with TRBD2. V lost 1 base to trimming and J lost 0 bases; unmatched junction nucleotides: 5. Germline values: CDR1 SGHRS, CDR2 YFSETQ. The CDR3 is 16 amino acids. This CDR3 reads CASSLYGSGSTDTQYF. Here the CDR3 DNA reads TGCGCCAGCAGCTTGTACGGTAGCGGGAGCACAGATACGCAGTATTTT.

The genes are TRBV27 and TRBJ2-7; D is uncertain. CDR1 is MNHEY, CDR2 SMNVEV, per germline (reference sequence). The V gene lost 4 bases and the J gene lost 0 bases, with 13 bases spanning the gap. The length of the CDR3 is 15 residues. The CDR3 DNA reads TGTGCCAGCAGTTCCTTCGGACCTCTCTCCTACGAGCAGTACTTC. It translates to CASSSFGPLSYEQYF.

At least ten counts were recorded for this clonotype. The V call is TRBV5-1, the J call TRBJ2-7; D may be TRBD1 or TRBD2 (5 bases each). V was cut by 1 base and J by 0 bases, with 14 bases left in between. The V gene's germline CDR1 is SGHRS and CDR2 YFSETQ. The CDR3 is 16 residues long. CDR3 region: CASSLMPAGSSYEQYF. CDR3 bases: TGCGCCAGCAGCTTGATGCCGGCAGGGAGCTCCTACGAGCAGTACTTC.

In its sample, this clonotype was seen a few times. This chain uses TRBV20-1 with TRBJ2-7; D gene ambiguous. Per the germline V gene, CDR1 is DFQATT and CDR2 is SNEGSKA (reference sequence). V was shortened by 7 bases and J by 3 bases, with 16 bases between the two germline ends. The CDR3 sequence is 13 residues long. CDR3 bases: TGCAGTGTCTATGTTGCAGCGCGCTACGAGCAGTACTTC. As protein: CSVYVAARYEQYF.

This clonotype was seen many times. The chain couples TRBV7-2 to TRBJ2-3; 9 nucleotides align to TRBD1. The CDR3 totals 13 residues. Germline-derived CDR1 and CDR2 are SGHTA and FQGNSA. The V segment lost 4 bases and the J segment 5 bases; nucleotides outside the gene matches: 1. CDR3 amino acids: CASSSTGGDTQYF. The CDR3 DNA sequence: TGTGCCAGCAGCTCGACAGGGGGAGATACGCAGTATTTT. The full variable domain, in which reference TRBV7-2 and TRBJ2-3 provide the parts outside the CDR3, is GAGVSQSPSNKVTEKGKDVELRCDPISGHTALYWYRQSLGQGLEFLIYFQGNSAPDKSGLPSDRFSAERTGGSVSTLTIQRTQQEDSAVYLCASSSTGGDTQYFGPGTRLTVL.

V gene TRBV20-1 combines with J gene TRBJ1-5, with D uncertain. The CDR3 is 11 amino acids. V shed 6 bases and J shed 9 bases, with 12 bases lying between them. CDR1 is DFQATT and CDR2 is SNEGSKA in the germline V gene (reference sequence). CDR3 protein: CSAAQQRPQHF. CDR3 in DNA: TGCAGTGCCGCACAGCAGAGGCCCCAGCATTTT.

This clonotype was counted only a few times. This rearrangement joins TRBV20-1 to TRBJ2-3; D uncertain. The CDR3 is made up of 13 amino acids. Germline V gene lookup returns CDR1 DFQATT and CDR2 SNEGSKA (reference sequence). Trimming pared 5 bases from V and 6 bases from J, leaving 15 bases between. The DNA for the CDR3 is TGCAGTGCTTTGGACCTCTTTGGGGATACGCAGTATTTT. As protein: CSALDLFGDTQYF.

The genes are TRBV4-1 and TRBJ2-1; a possible D gene is TRBD2 (6 bases). The CDR3 runs to 16 residues. Trimming removed 0 bases at V and 1 base at J, with 10 bases between. The germline CDR1 and CDR2 sequences are MGHRA and YSYEKL. For the CDR3, the DNA is TGCGCCAGCAGCCAAGATATTCGGGAGTCCTACAATGAGCAGTTCTTC. It specifies CASSQDIRESYNEQFF.

The chain is built from TRBV20-1 and TRBJ1-4; D not certain. CDR3 length equals 15 residues. V was clipped by 6 bases and J by 2 bases, with 16 bases between them. Germline loops: CDR1 DFQATT, CDR2 SNEGSKA (reference sequence). CDR3: CSASPQAHTNEKLFF. CDR3 nucleotides: TGCAGTGCCTCCCCGCAGGCTCACACTAATGAAAAACTGTTTTTT.

The sample holds a few counts of this clonotype. The chain employs TRBV29-1 and TRBJ2-1; D unclear. This CDR3 comprises 14 residues. Trimming shortened V by 0 bases and J by 8 bases, and 14 bases separated the two germline ends. The V gene's germline CDR1 is SQVTM and CDR2 ANQGSEA. The CDR3: CSVEDNSPVDEQFF. The CDR3 DNA sequence: TGCAGCGTTGAAGATAATAGCCCGGTGGATGAGCAGTTCTTC.